This T cell receptor (beta chain) was documented in a study of T cells in Graves' hyperthyroidism and ophthalmopathy (dated by TCRdb to about 2019). About the full investigation: Peripheral blood samples were taken at the time of initial diagnosis, prior to any treatment. TCR V-J signatures able to tell the groups apart were searched for in a discovery cohort of 100 or so patients, of whom more than 40 had Graves' ophthalmopathy and around 57 had stable Graves' hyperthyroidism. Whether ophthalmopathy could be predicted prospectively was tested in an independent validation cohort made up of roughly 19 hyperthyroidism patients plus 17 patients who later progressed to ophthalmopathy. For training and testing, the 100 or so patients in the discovery cohort were randomly divided in a 7:3 ratio. Thyroid tissue and blood T-cell repertoires from roughly 6 Graves' hyperthyroidism patients were also compared in the study. After sampling, hyperthyroidism patients received methimazole starting at 30 mg daily, and ophthalmopathy patients received high-dose intravenous methylprednisolone. According to the paper, TCR Vbeta CDR3 sequencing was carried out on some 130 peripheral blood samples, which came from fewer than 50 ophthalmopathy, 80 or so hyperthyroidism and roughly 17 progressor patients. Broad study findings and their caveats: In validation, progression to ophthalmopathy was predicted by the model with more than 65% sensitivity and about 72% specificity, a median of approximately 6.5 months before onset. Ophthalmopathy was separated from stable hyperthyroidism by a 13 V-J signature model, with approximately 85% sensitivity and 81% to 82% specificity obtained in cross-validation and 80%/75% obtained in testing. Sample size was not statistically predetermined, and investigators were not blinded to group allocation. Most expanded thyroid clonotypes (frequency above 0.001) were also detected in blood, suggesting blood repertoires may reflect thyroid immune responses.

This clonotype was observed at least ten times. Its antigen remains undetermined. The input lacks base qualities; no much larger clone sits a single base away. Moderately to severely active disease, a Clinical Activity Score of at least 3, a NOSPECS grade of at least 4, and a duration under 3 months were present in ophthalmopathy patients. Any patient with an uncontrolled infection, another autoimmune disease, pregnancy or lactation was excluded. Diagnoses were based on clinical symptoms, serum thyroxine and TRAb, thyroid ultrasound and orbital computed tomography. PBMCs were isolated from roughly 10 ml of fresh peripheral blood by Ficoll-Paque density gradient centrifugation. Total RNA was extracted using Trizol reagent, and RNA quality was assessed on an Agilent 2100 Bioanalyzer. TCR beta CDR3 regions were amplified from RNA transcripts. The TCR CDR3 was subjected to a first round of RT-PCR using the HTBI primer set and the Qiagen OneStep RT-PCR kit. Libraries were constructed in a second round of multiplex PCR, after which size selection and purification were performed. The libraries were sequenced on an Illumina HiSeq2000 using paired-end 100 bp reads. The paper's data handling went like this. Raw data were processed with SOAPnuke, discarding reads with adapters, uncalled bases, mean Phred below 15, or no exact constant-primer or identifier match. COPE v1.2.5 was used to merge the high-quality paired reads, and each unique nucleotide sequence was defined as a clonotype. MiTCR v1.1 was used to align the clonotypes against IMGT TRBV, TRBD and TRBJ reference segments. The analysis was restricted to V-J combinations with a frequency above 0.0001, which together covered about 99% of the repertoires. A TCS score was defined as the ratio between F50 (clonal expansion) and ExV (chaos), using BLOSUM62-based TCRdist between CDR3 peptides within each V-J. Welch's t-statistics and random forest reduced several hundred V-J features to roughly 13, which were used in a naive Bayes classifier (R e1071). TCRdb handled the public reads itself, with Q25 trimming in fastp and clone calling in MiXCR, and kept productive beta chains. Every distinct CDR3 protein forms one entry, paired with its most common genes and DNA. The V and J calls reflect TCRdb's pipeline rather than the authors' work. The sample table contains about 500,000 distinct CDR3 sequences; only one count was recorded for about 16% of them. The top ten constitute 25% to 35% of the sample.

V is cut back by 4 bases and J by 3 bases, with 7 bases in the junction unmatched. From the cysteine through the phenylalanine, the CDR3 covers 15 amino acids. Of all the DNA, just the CDR3 is kept, 45 bases in frame from base 1. CDR1 MDHEN and CDR2 SYDVKM are derived from the germline V gene. The sample comprised blood. This sequence uses TRBV28 and TRBJ2-7, with 9 bases in between that match TRBD2. The clonotype originates from a woman in her 30s with Graves' ophthalmopathy. The nucleotide sequence is TGTGCCAGCAGTTCCCAGACTAGCGGAGGCTACGAGCAGTACTTC. Translated, this gives CASSSQTSGGYEQYF.